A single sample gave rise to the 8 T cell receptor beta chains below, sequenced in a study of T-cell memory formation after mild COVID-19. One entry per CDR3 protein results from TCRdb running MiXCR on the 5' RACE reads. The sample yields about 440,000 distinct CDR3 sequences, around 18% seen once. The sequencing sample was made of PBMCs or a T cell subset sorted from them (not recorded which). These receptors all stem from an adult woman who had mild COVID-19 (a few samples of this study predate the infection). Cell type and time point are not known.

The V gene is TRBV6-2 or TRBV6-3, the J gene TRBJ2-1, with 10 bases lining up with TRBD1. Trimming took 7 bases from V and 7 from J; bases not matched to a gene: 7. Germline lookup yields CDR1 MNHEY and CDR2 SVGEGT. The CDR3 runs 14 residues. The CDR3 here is CASNLGTGVNEQFF. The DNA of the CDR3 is TGTGCCAGCAACCTTGGGACAGGGGTGAATGAGCAGTTCTTC.

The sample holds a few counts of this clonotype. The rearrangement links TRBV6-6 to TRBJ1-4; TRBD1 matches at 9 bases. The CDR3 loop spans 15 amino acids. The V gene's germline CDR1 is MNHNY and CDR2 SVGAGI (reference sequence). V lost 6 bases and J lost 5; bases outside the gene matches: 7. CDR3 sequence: CASSATGTGNEKLFF. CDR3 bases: TGTGCCAGCAGCGCTACCGGGACAGGGAATGAAAAACTGTTTTTT.

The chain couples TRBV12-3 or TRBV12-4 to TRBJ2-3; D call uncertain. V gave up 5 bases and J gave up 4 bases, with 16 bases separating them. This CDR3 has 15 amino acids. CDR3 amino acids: CASSPGLRDSDTQYF. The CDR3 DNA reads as TGTGCCAGCAGTCCCGGGCTCCGAGACTCAGATACGCAGTATTTT.

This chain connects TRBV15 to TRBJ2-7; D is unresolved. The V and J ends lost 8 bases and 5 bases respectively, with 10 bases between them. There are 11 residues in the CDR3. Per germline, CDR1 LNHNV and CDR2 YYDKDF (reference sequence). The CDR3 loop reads CATPLRDEQYF. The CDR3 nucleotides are TGTGCCACCCCGCTTCGGGACGAGCAGTACTTC.

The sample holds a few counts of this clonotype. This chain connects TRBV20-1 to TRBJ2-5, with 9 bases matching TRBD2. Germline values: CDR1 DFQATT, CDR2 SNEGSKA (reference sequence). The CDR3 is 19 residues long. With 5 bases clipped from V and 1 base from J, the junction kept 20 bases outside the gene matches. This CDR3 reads CSAAPLASGDRLAQETQYF. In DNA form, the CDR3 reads TGCAGTGCTGCCCCCTTGGCTAGCGGGGACCGTCTAGCCCAAGAGACCCAGTACTTC.

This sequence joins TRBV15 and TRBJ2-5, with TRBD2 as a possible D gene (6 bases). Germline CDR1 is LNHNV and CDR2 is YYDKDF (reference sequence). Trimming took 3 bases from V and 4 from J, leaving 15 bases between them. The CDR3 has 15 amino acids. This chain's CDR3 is CATSSSRDWAETQYF. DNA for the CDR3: TGTGCCACCAGCAGCTCCAGGGACTGGGCAGAGACCCAGTACTTC.

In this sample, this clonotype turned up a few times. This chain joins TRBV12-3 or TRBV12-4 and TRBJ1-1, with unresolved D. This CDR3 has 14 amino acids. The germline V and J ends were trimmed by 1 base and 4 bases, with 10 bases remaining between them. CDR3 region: CASSLVELGTEAFF. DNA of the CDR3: TGTGCCAGCAGTTTAGTGGAGTTGGGCACTGAAGCTTTCTTT.

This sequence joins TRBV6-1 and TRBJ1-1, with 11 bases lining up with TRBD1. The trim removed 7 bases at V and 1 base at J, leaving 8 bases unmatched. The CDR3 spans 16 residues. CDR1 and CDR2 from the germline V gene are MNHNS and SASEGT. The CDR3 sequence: CASTGQGAMKNTEAFF. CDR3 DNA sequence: TGTGCCAGCACAGGACAGGGGGCCATGAAGAACACTGAAGCTTTCTTT.